The subject of this entry is one TCR beta chain. What it binds is not known. CDR3 length: 16 amino acids. With V trimmed by 5 bases and J by 8 bases, 11 bases remained unmatched. Germline lookup yields CDR1 PRHDT and CDR2 FYEKMQ (reference sequence). The data belong to a study of a mutant IDH1 vaccine in newly diagnosed glioma. Study summary: The study started vaccination 4-6 weeks after radiotherapy alone, or with temozolomide cycles. Mean patient age was approximately 39 years; roughly 62% were male and approximately 40% female.

Indicated time point: week 5, during vaccination. Every single dose of the vaccine, 300 ug of mutant IDH1 20-mer peptide, came with topical imiquimod. Generated by immunoSEQ multiplex PCR, the TCRdb table keeps only in-frame clones and is missing some. Among 50,000 to 55,000 clones listed, more than 70% were seen once. This TCR came from a man over 45 with glioma. The chain has TRBV13 and TRBJ1-6; 8 bases map to TRBD1. Source: PBMCs, taken from a glioma patient whose treatment included an IDH1 peptide vaccine. The CDR3 loop is CASSPPGQGPDSPLHF. The CDR3 nucleotides are TGTGCCAGCAGCCCGCCCGGACAGGGTCCGGATTCACCCCTCCACTTT.